A selection of T cell receptor beta chains follows, all from one sample in a study of T cells in Graves' hyperthyroidism and ophthalmopathy. MiXCR, applied by TCRdb to the multiplex PCR reads, yields one record per CDR3 protein. The table lists a few hundred thousand distinct CDR3 sequences, about a fifth of them singletons. The sequencing sample was made of blood. The receptor source for this set is a man younger than 35 with Graves' hyperthyroidism. The CDR3 runs from the conserved cysteine through the conserved F or W. Fields, in order: V gene, J gene, CDR3 protein.

v_gene: TRBV12-3/TRBV12-4; j_gene: TRBJ1-3; CDR3aa: CASSLGRNTIYF
v_gene: TRBV28; j_gene: TRBJ1-6; CDR3aa: CASSLWEGSTASPLHF
v_gene: TRBV30; j_gene: TRBJ1-2; CDR3aa: CAWSGGEAYGYTF
v_gene: TRBV12-3/TRBV12-4; j_gene: TRBJ1-3; CDR3aa: CASSWGLDRGAGNTIYF
v_gene: TRBV6-1; j_gene: TRBJ2-5; CDR3aa: CASSLRRQGVAQETQYF
v_gene: TRBV30; j_gene: TRBJ2-7; CDR3aa: CAWSEDLNSYEQYF
v_gene: TRBV6-5; j_gene: TRBJ1-3; CDR3aa: CASSYGTGGNTIYF
v_gene: TRBV24-1; j_gene: TRBJ2-2; CDR3aa: CATSVSSNTGELFF
v_gene: TRBV7-9; j_gene: TRBJ1-2; CDR3aa: CASSFGQGSTNYGYTF
v_gene: TRBV28; j_gene: TRBJ1-1; CDR3aa: CASSRGGDRAFF
v_gene: TRBV20-1; j_gene: TRBJ1-2; CDR3aa: CSARYNTGGFGYGYTF
v_gene: TRBV6-2/TRBV6-3; j_gene: TRBJ1-5; CDR3aa: CASSLGGVFQPQHF
v_gene: TRBV14; j_gene: TRBJ2-7; CDR3aa: CASQTLGTEQYF
v_gene: TRBV10-3; j_gene: TRBJ1-5; CDR3aa: CAIRGVGNQPQHF